This record covers a single TCR beta chain. Germline lookup yields CDR1 LGHDT and CDR2 YNNKEL (reference sequence). The CDR3 runs 12 residues. Trimming took 0 bases from V and 4 from J, leaving 3 bases between them. Some clones are missing from TCRdb's copy, which holds only in-frame ones; the method was immunoSEQ multiplex PCR. The data show about 94,000 clones, 90% seen once. These data originate in a study of control samples from healthy donors and cancer patients. This TCR derives from a woman aged 18-29 years in good health. Input material: blood. The chain couples TRBV3-1 (or the pseudogene TRBV3-2) to TRBJ1-2; D call uncertain. The DNA for the CDR3 is TGTGCCAGCAGCCAAGATCTCTATGGCTACACCTTC. Translating it yields CASSQDLYGYTF.